This TCR beta chain was identified during a study of regulatory T cells in long-lasting Graves disease. Specified time point: persistent/refractory GD, antithyroid drugs over 5 years with positive TRAb. Making the TCR library involved RNA that had been extracted from PBMCs. For TCR beta, libraries came from iRepertoire HTBI primers and Arm-PCR of CDR3 regions. TCRdb analysed the multiplex PCR reads with MiXCR anew, one entry per CDR3 protein. In the table there are some 450,000 distinct CDR3 sequences, about a quarter of which are singletons. The receptor comes from a female donor with Graves disease. This sample comprised peripheral blood mononuclear cells (PBMCs), obtained when the disease was refractory, from a patient treated with antithyroid drugs.

The DNA of the CDR3 is TGCAGCGTTGAAGCCCCATCCGATACGCAGTATTTT. Translated, it gives CSVEAPSDTQYF. The chain joins TRBV29-1 to TRBJ2-3; D unclear. V gave up 1 base and J gave up 6 bases, with 8 bases separating them. There are 12 residues in the CDR3. CDR1 and CDR2 from the germline V gene are SQVTM and ANQGSEA.